The 32 T cell receptor beta chains below all came from one sample that was sequenced in a study of human T cells and chemical hapten exposure. Time point in this sample: patch test 2, 6 weeks after DPC sensitization. Treatment of the sample: therapeutic diphenylcyclopropenone sensitization with weekly scalp DPC. From the RACE reads, TCRdb called clonotypes with MiXCR, one entry per CDR3 protein. The table includes under 450,000 distinct CDR3 sequences, roughly 6% detected once. Sample: whole blood, taken in connection with sensitization to the hapten diphenylcyclopropenone (DPC). The source is a woman in her late teens or twenties with alopecia areata. Some clones in this sample may be carry-over from other donors' samples.

This chain links TRBV4-3 with TRBJ2-7; D unresolved. This CDR3 is built from 16 residues. Germline V gene data show CDR1 as LGHNA and CDR2 as YSLEER. V was shortened by 2 bases and J by 0 bases, with 14 bases between the two germline ends. CDR3 sequence: CASSQNPGPDSYEQYF. The DNA of the CDR3 is TGCGCCAGCAGCCAAAACCCCGGCCCCGACTCCTACGAGCAGTACTTC.

This clonotype was detected many times. The V call is TRBV4-3, the J call TRBJ2-7; tentatively, D is TRBD2 (5 bases). The CDR3 runs 15 residues. Germline CDR1 and CDR2: LGHNA and YSLEER. With 2 bases removed from V and 1 base from J, the gap between germline ends came to 12 bases. The CDR3 nucleotides read TGCGCCAGCAGCCAACTAGTAACGGGATCCTACGAGCAGTACTTC. Its translation is CASSQLVTGSYEQYF.

This chain joins TRBV29-1 and TRBJ2-3; 8 bases align to TRBD2. Losses at the gene ends were 7 bases for V and 1 base for J; bases not matched to a gene: 16. The CDR3 sequence is 17 residues long. Germline V CDR1 and CDR2: SQVTM, ANQGSEA. Here the CDR3 DNA reads TGCAGCGCCGAAGTGCGGGGGGCGACCTTCCGCACAGATACGCAGTATTTT. Its protein is CSAEVRGATFRTDTQYF.

This clonotype has only a few counts. This rearrangement joins TRBV6-1 to TRBJ2-3, with 9 nucleotides matching TRBD2. The length of the CDR3 is 14 residues. CDR1 MNHNS and CDR2 SASEGT come from the germline V gene. The V segment lost 4 bases and the J segment 2 bases; nucleotides outside the gene matches: 1. This CDR3 reads CASSGLAVTDTQYF. The CDR3, as DNA: TGTGCCAGCAGTGGACTAGCGGTCACAGATACGCAGTATTTT.

V usage is TRBV20-1 and J usage is TRBJ1-2; TRBD1 matches 8 bases. CDR1 and CDR2 from the germline V gene are DFQATT and SNEGSKA (reference sequence). Losses at the gene ends were 5 bases for V and 0 bases for J; bases not matched to a gene: 5. This CDR3 comprises 14 residues. CDR3 region: CSAHTDRANYGYTF. The DNA for the CDR3 is TGCAGTGCTCATACGGACAGGGCTAACTATGGCTACACCTTC.

In this sample, this clonotype turned up a few times. This chain joins TRBV12-3 or TRBV12-4 and TRBJ1-1, with D possibly being TRBD1 (5 bases). The ends were cut back, 6 bases at V and 5 bases at J, with 25 bases in the middle. The CDR3 length is 17 residues. CDR3 loop: CASSPTGTGARRTEAFF. In nucleotides, the CDR3 is TGTGCCAGCAGCCCTACCGGGACCGGGGCCCGAAGGACTGAAGCTTTCTTT.

J is TRBJ2-7 and V is TRBV7-8; 12 bases map to TRBD2. Per germline, CDR1 SGHVS and CDR2 FQNEAQ. The CDR3 has 16 amino acids. Trimming at V came to 5 bases and at J to 1 base, leaving 6 bases not matched to a gene. CDR3 coding DNA: TGTGCCAGCAGCCGGAAGGGACTAGCGGGTTCCTACGAGCAGTACTTC. This encodes CASSRKGLAGSYEQYF.

This clonotype was seen repeatedly, ten times or more. The rearrangement uses TRBV29-1 and TRBJ1-1; D gene unclear. Germline V gene lookup returns CDR1 SQVTM and CDR2 ANQGSEA. The V gene lost 5 bases and the J gene lost 1 base, with 17 bases spanning the gap. The CDR3 extends over 15 amino acids. The CDR3 loop reads CSVPPDGSGNTEAFF. CDR3 DNA: TGCAGCGTTCCTCCAGACGGGTCGGGGAACACTGAAGCTTTCTTT.

This clonotype has a count of ten or more. V and J are TRBV12-3 or TRBV12-4 and TRBJ2-3; D possibly corresponds to TRBD2 (7 bases). This CDR3 contains 16 residues. V was shortened by 6 bases and J by 2 bases, with 18 bases between the two germline ends. The CDR3 sequence is CASRDLAGAPTDTQYF. The CDR3 region has the DNA TGTGCCAGCAGGGACTTGGCGGGGGCACCCACAGATACGCAGTATTTT.

In its sample, this clonotype was seen a few times. The genes are TRBV7-9 and TRBJ2-7, with 15 bases matching TRBD2. This CDR3 has 16 residues. V gave up 4 bases and J gave up 3 bases; unmatched junction bases: 4. Germline-derived CDR1 and CDR2 are SEHNR and FQNEAQ (reference sequence). This CDR3 reads CASSSGLAGGFYEQYF. The DNA for the CDR3 is TGTGCCAGCAGCTCGGGACTAGCGGGGGGCTTCTACGAGCAGTACTTC.

The V and J genes are TRBV4-3 and TRBJ2-1, with D possibly TRBD2 on 5 matching bases. Deletions cut 0 bases from V and 1 base from J, with 13 bases between. In germline, CDR1 is LGHNA, CDR2 YSLEER. The CDR3 consists of 17 residues. CDR3 sequence reads: CASSQDEGEISYNEQFF. The CDR3 DNA is TGCGCCAGCAGCCAAGATGAGGGCGAGATATCCTACAATGAGCAGTTCTTC.

This rearrangement joins TRBV7-9 to TRBJ2-7, with D hard to call. This CDR3 is built from 12 residues. Trimming stripped 3 bases from V and 5 bases from J, with 8 bases between. Per the germline V gene, CDR1 is SEHNR and CDR2 is FQNEAQ (reference sequence). The chain's CDR3 is CASSFPLHEQYF. Here the CDR3 DNA reads TGTGCCAGCAGCTTCCCGTTGCACGAGCAGTACTTC.

This clonotype showed up many times. The V call is TRBV29-1, the J call TRBJ1-2; 9 positions match TRBD1. Losses at the gene ends were 5 bases for V and 2 bases for J; bases not matched to a gene: 3. In germline, CDR1 is SQVTM, CDR2 ANQGSEA. CDR3 length: 13 residues. CDR3 nucleotide sequence: TGCAGCGTTTCCGGACAGGGGAACTATGGCTACACCTTC. Amino acid sequence: CSVSGQGNYGYTF.

This clonotype occurred many times. Compared with germline, one end of the junction differs, possibly owing to a read error. This chain links TRBV20-1 with TRBJ2-1; TRBD2 agrees at 11 bases. CDR3 size: 12 residues. Germline CDR1 and CDR2: DFQATT and SNEGSKA (reference sequence). The CDR3 coding sequence is TGCAGTGCTAGCGATGGACTAGCGGGCCGATTTTTC. This sequence encodes CSASDGLAGRFF.

The J gene is TRBJ2-2, the V gene TRBV6-5; 9 nucleotides line up with TRBD1. The germline V gene has CDR1 MNHEY and CDR2 SVGAGI. The J segment lost 2 bases and the V segment lost 1 base, leaving 5 bases of the junction unmatched. The CDR3 extends over 17 amino acids. The CDR3 sequence is CASSYLGTGFNTGELFF. In DNA, the CDR3 is TGTGCCAGCAGTTACTTAGGGACAGGGTTCAACACCGGGGAGCTGTTTTTT.

This clonotype was seen more than once but under ten times. This chain uses TRBV4-3 with TRBJ2-5; D possibly matches TRBD1 or TRBD2 (6 bases each). The length of the CDR3 is 17 residues. The germline V gene encodes CDR1 LGHNA and CDR2 YSLEER. The V and J ends lost 1 base and 1 base respectively, with 16 bases between them. CDR3 sequence (DNA): TGCGCCAGCAGCCAAGTCCTTCCGGGGGCCCTCCAAGAGACCCAGTACTTC. This encodes CASSQVLPGALQETQYF.

This clonotype was seen many times. The rearrangement uses TRBV3-1 and TRBJ1-2, with a possible D match to TRBD1 (5 bases). The CDR3 is made up of 15 amino acids. Germline lookup yields CDR1 LGHDT and CDR2 YNNKEL (reference sequence). V dropped 5 bases and J dropped 6 bases, with 19 bases sitting between them. For the CDR3, the DNA is TGTGCCAGCAGCAAGCAACGCTGGGGGTTTGATGGCTACACCTTC. It translates to CASSKQRWGFDGYTF. Full variable domain (remainder filled in from reference TRBV3-1 and TRBJ1-2): DTAVSQTPKYLVTQMGNDKSIKCEQNLGHDTMYWYKQDSKKFLKIMFSYNNKELIINETVPNRFSPKSPDKAHLNLHINSLELGDSAVYFCASSKQRWGFDGYTFGSGTRLTVV.

This clonotype occurred many times. J is TRBJ1-5 and V is TRBV10-3; D unresolved. V lost 1 base, J lost 3 bases, and 10 bases lay in between. The CDR3 consists of 15 residues. Germline CDR1 is ENHRY and CDR2 is SYGVKD. The CDR3 DNA follows: TGTGCCATCAGTGAGTTAGAGTCTCTCAATCAGCCCCAGCATTTT. Amino acids: CAISELESLNQPQHF.

With respect to this clonotype: Germline and junction disagree at one end, which may indicate a read error. The chain has TRBV7-7 and TRBJ2-5; D could derive from TRBD1 or TRBD2 (5 bases each). Germline CDR1 and CDR2: SSHAT and FNYEAQ (reference sequence). This CDR3 has 14 residues. The CDR3 protein is CASSLDGGAETQYF. CDR3 in DNA: TGTGCTAGCAGCTTAGATGGGGGAGCAGAGACCCAGTACTTC.

The chain joins TRBV6-5 to TRBJ2-6; no clear D. Per germline, CDR1 MNHEY and CDR2 SVGAGI. The CDR3 is 15 residues long. The V gene lost 5 bases and the J gene lost 0 bases, with 8 bases spanning the gap. The CDR3 here is CASSHGRSGANVLTF. In DNA form, the CDR3 reads TGTGCCAGCAGTCACGGACGCTCTGGGGCCAACGTCCTGACTTTC.

This clonotype was observed a few times. This sequence joins TRBV7-8 and TRBJ1-6; TRBD1 agrees at 11 bases. Germline V CDR1 and CDR2: SGHVS, FQNEAQ. Trimming cost V 0 bases and J 9 bases; bases outside gene matches: 4. The CDR3 is made up of 16 amino acids. Here the CDR3 DNA reads TGTGCCAGCAGCTTAGCTCCCGGGACAGGGGGTTCACCCCTCCACTTT. Amino acids: CASSLAPGTGGSPLHF.

This clonotype has a count of ten or more. The chain combines TRBV4-3 with TRBJ2-7, with 8 nucleotides matching TRBD2. Per the germline V gene, CDR1 is LGHNA and CDR2 is YSLEER. V lost 1 base, J lost 3 bases, and 5 bases stayed unmatched. This CDR3 has 15 residues. The DNA of the CDR3 is TGCGCCAGCAGCCAAGTTTACGGGGGGGGCTACGAGCAGTACTTC. Amino acid sequence: CASSQVYGGGYEQYF.

This sequence joins TRBV7-9 and TRBJ1-6; D is perhaps TRBD1 (5 bases). Trimming shortened V by 2 bases and J by 5 bases, and 10 bases separated the two germline ends. The CDR3 has 15 residues. Germline CDR1 reads SEHNR; CDR2 reads FQNEAQ (reference sequence). CDR3 sequence: CASSLYGGNNSPLHF. DNA of the CDR3: TGTGCCAGCAGCTTATATGGGGGAAATAATTCACCCCTCCACTTT.

The table lists this clonotype with many counts. CDR3 bases: TGTGCCAGCAGTTACGCCTTGGTGGACAGGGAGACTGAAGCTTTCTTT. This encodes CASSYALVDRETEAFF. The chain carries TRBV6-2 or TRBV6-3 and TRBJ1-1; 8 bases match TRBD1. The CDR3 is 16 amino acids. Germline CDR1 and CDR2: MNHEY and SVGEGT. Losses at the gene ends were 2 bases for V and 5 bases for J; bases not matched to a gene: 10.

This clonotype was detected ten times or more. This sequence joins TRBV12-3 or TRBV12-4 and TRBJ1-5, with TRBD1 as a possible D gene (6 bases). V was clipped by 6 bases and J by 4 bases, with 10 bases between them. The CDR3 contains 13 residues. The CDR3 sequence is CASRWTDNQPQHF. CDR3 coding DNA: TGTGCCAGCAGGTGGACAGATAATCAGCCCCAGCATTTT.

This clonotype occurred a few times. The rearrangement links TRBV24-1 to TRBJ2-2, with TRBD1 matching over 8 bases. V gave up 6 bases and J gave up 6 bases; unmatched junction bases: 5. The CDR3 sequence is 14 residues long. CDR1 and CDR2 (germline): KGHDR, SFDVKD. The CDR3 reads CATSLTGVPGELFF. CDR3 DNA sequence: TGTGCCACCAGTCTGACAGGGGTACCCGGGGAGCTGTTTTTT.

As for this clonotype: It may be a read error: a sequence one base away is much more abundant. This sequence joins TRBV20-1 and TRBJ1-2; the D gene is possibly TRBD1 (6 bases). The CDR3 covers 13 residues. The V end lost 7 bases, the J end lost 0 bases, and 12 bases lay between the germline ends. In germline, CDR1 is DFQATT, CDR2 SNEGSKA (reference sequence). The CDR3: CSVRTDSNYGYTF. The DNA of the CDR3 is TGCAGTGTAAGGACAGATTCTAACTATGGCTACACCTTC.

This clonotype was counted at least ten times. V usage is TRBV28 and J usage is TRBJ1-4; perhaps TRBD1 as D (6 bases). The CDR3 sequence is 14 residues long. The germline V gene encodes CDR1 MDHEN and CDR2 SYDVKM. V lost 2 bases to trimming and J lost 4 bases, with 8 bases between them. The DNA of the CDR3 is TGTGCCAGCAGTTTAGGACAGATTAATGAAAAACTGTTTTTT. The encoded protein is CASSLGQINEKLFF.

This clonotype was recorded many times. The chain couples TRBV6-2 or TRBV6-3 to TRBJ1-1, with D tentatively TRBD1 (6 bases). V was shortened by 11 bases and J by 0 bases, with 13 bases between the two germline ends. CDR3 length: 13 residues. Germline V gene sequence: CDR1 MNHEY, CDR2 SVGEGT. The CDR3 spells CAHRGTLNTEAFF. CDR3 DNA: TGTGCCCACCGAGGGACATTGAACACTGAAGCTTTCTTT.

This rearrangement joins TRBV5-1 to TRBJ2-5; 10 nucleotides agree with TRBD2. Germline V CDR1 and CDR2: SGHRS, YFSETQ. Losses at the gene ends were 3 bases for V and 4 bases for J; bases not matched to a gene: 12. The CDR3 loop spans 17 amino acids. The CDR3 DNA is TGCGCCAGCAGCTGGCCTCCGATGGAGCGGGGGGGAGAGACCCAGTACTTC. The encoded protein is CASSWPPMERGGETQYF.

This clonotype was recorded a few times. The rearrangement links TRBV12-3 or TRBV12-4 to TRBJ2-1; 10 nucleotides agree with TRBD2. CDR3 length: 14 amino acids. Trimming cost V 4 bases and J 8 bases; bases outside gene matches: 5. The CDR3 region is CASSSAGGPHEQFF. In nucleotides, the CDR3 is TGTGCCAGCAGTTCAGCGGGGGGGCCTCATGAGCAGTTCTTC.

This clonotype was detected many times. The CDR3 DNA is TGTGCCAGCAGTGAAGGGCCTAGCGGGGGAGAAGAGACCCAGTACTTC. As protein: CASSEGPSGGEETQYF. The chain links TRBV2 to TRBJ2-5, with 10 bases matching TRBD2. The ends lost 1 base at V and 3 bases at J; junction bases unmatched: 5. There are 16 residues in the CDR3. The germline CDR1 and CDR2 sequences are SNHLY and FYNNEI. The complete variable domain, with remaining parts taken from reference TRBV2 and TRBJ2-5, reads EPEVTQTPSHQVTQMGQEVILRCVPISNHLYFYWYRQILGQKVEFLVSFYNNEISEKSEIFDDQFSVERPDGSNFTLKIRSTKLEDSAMYFCASSEGPSGGEETQYFGPGTRLLVL.